This T cell receptor beta chain comes out of a study of cytomegalovirus exposure and HLA in healthy donors. Measured with immunoSEQ multiplex PCR; TCRdb has only the in-frame clones, and not every one. Here the sample spans 150,000 to 200,000 clones, about 87% being singletons. Trimming left V 5 bases short and J 14 bases short, with 10 bases between. This CDR3 has 11 amino acids. The germline CDR1 and CDR2 sequences are MNHNS and SASEGT. The chain links TRBV6-1 to TRBJ1-6; D unresolved. This TCR was sampled from a woman aged 30 to 39 in good health and CMV-seronegative. The sample was PBMCs. CDR3 nucleotide sequence: TGTGCCAGCAGTAACGGGGAGGCCCTCCACTTT. Protein sequence: CASSNGEALHF.